The clone carrying this TCR beta chain was picked up many times. The data stem from a study of identical twins. Per germline, CDR1 SEHNR and CDR2 FQNEAQ (reference sequence). The CDR3 is made up of 12 amino acids. V lost 2 bases and J lost 3, with 4 bases in between. MiXCR, applied by TCRdb to the 5' RACE reads, yields one record per CDR3 protein. In the table there are about 790,000 distinct CDR3 sequences, approximately 18% of which are singletons. The sample was also reused in another study, on T cells expressing NK-cell markers.

V usage is TRBV7-9 and J usage is TRBJ1-2; unclear D gene. The TCR was taken from a woman aged 18-35 years in good health. Sequenced: PBMCs. CDR3 nucleotides: TGTGCCAGCAGCTTACAGGACTATGGCTACACCTTC. Amino acids: CASSLQDYGYTF. The full variable domain, in which reference TRBV7-9 and TRBJ1-2 provide the parts outside the CDR3, is DTGVSQNPRHKITKRGQNVTFRCDPISEHNRLYWYRQTLGQGPEFLTYFQNEAQLEKSRLLSDRFSAERPKGSFSTLEIQRTEQGDSAMYLCASSLQDYGYTFGSGTRLTVV.